This entry lists 4 T cell receptor beta chains sequenced from one sample in a study of T cell responses to AZD1222 COVID-19 vaccine (dated by TCRdb to 2020 to 2022). Library creation used the immunoSEQ multiplex PCR assay. Entries here come from immuneACCESS through TCRdb and include only in-frame sequences with V and J called. Some clones fail to appear in such tables; in the studies checked, an unresolved V gene covers under half of the shortfall, and the cause of the remainder is unknown. This sample comprises more than 70,000 clones, around nine tenths of them detected only once. Of the sample, 5% falls within the top ten clones. The sample's time point label, in plain terms: about 28 days (+/-7) after the second vaccine dose. Sequencing used peripheral blood, obtained 28 days after the second AZD1222 dose. Receptor source: an adult who received the AZD1222 COVID-19 vaccine.

The count of this clone is one. J is TRBJ1-1 and V is TRBV6-5; D may be TRBD1 (5 bases). Trimming stripped 4 bases from V and 1 base from J, with 13 bases between. This CDR3 region has 15 residues. Germline CDR1 is MNHEY and CDR2 is SVGAGI. In DNA form, the CDR3 reads TGTGCCAGCAGTTCCCGGGACCTAAGGAACACTGAAGCTTTCTTT. Protein: CASSSRDLRNTEAFF.

The chain links TRBV2 to TRBJ1-1, with a weak D call TRBD1 (5 bases). The CDR3 extends over 14 amino acids. Germline CDR1 and CDR2: SNHLY and FYNNEI. The V end was cut by 6 bases, the J end by 0 bases, with 11 bases between. CDR3: CASRDDSVNTEAFF. In DNA, the CDR3 is TGTGCCAGCAGGGATGACAGCGTGAACACTGAAGCTTTCTTT.

The chain links TRBV5-1 to TRBJ2-3, with TRBD1 as a possible D gene (6 bases). Germline-derived CDR1 and CDR2 are SGHRS and YFSETQ. V lost 0 bases, J lost 3 bases, and 14 bases lay in between. The CDR3 spans 16 residues. As DNA, the CDR3 is TGCGCCAGCAGCTTGGCCGGGCAGGGGAAGACAGATACGCAGTATTTT. It specifies CASSLAGQGKTDTQYF.

In this sample, this clone turned up once. J is TRBJ1-4 and V is TRBV30; no reliable D call. Deletions cut 4 bases from V and 8 bases from J, with 17 bases between. The CDR3 spans 14 residues. Germline V gives CDR1 GTSNPN, CDR2 SVGIG (reference sequence). DNA of the CDR3: TGTGCCTGGACTCCACCCGCGTTGGGCGAAAAACTGTTTTTT. This gives the protein CAWTPPALGEKLFF.